What follows are 9 T cell receptor beta chains derived from one specimen sequenced in a study of cytomegalovirus exposure and HLA in healthy donors. The PCR employed 60 Vbeta primers together with 13 Jbeta primers. This table comes from immunoSEQ multiplex PCR, and its TCRdb copy is limited to in-frame clones, with some not included. Among around 130,000 clones, 65% to 80% were seen once, and the ten largest hold roughly 3%. The sample taken for sequencing was PBMCs. The receptors shown here come from a middle-aged woman in good health and CMV-seropositive.

There are a few counts of this clone. In nucleotides, the CDR3 is TGTGCCACCAGCAGAGATTACAACAGGGTGGACACTGAAGCTTTCTTT. Residues: CATSRDYNRVDTEAFF. This sequence joins TRBV15 and TRBJ1-1, with D tentatively TRBD1 (6 bases). Trimming took 0 bases from V and 3 from J, leaving 14 bases between them. The germline gives CDR1 LNHNV, CDR2 YYDKDF (reference sequence). The CDR3 contains 16 residues.

The rearrangement uses TRBV11-2 and TRBJ1-2; tentatively, D is TRBD1 (6 bases). Germline CDR1 and CDR2: SGHAT and FQNNGV. This CDR3 comprises 15 residues. Trimming stripped 1 base from V and 4 bases from J, with 13 bases between. The CDR3 sequence is CASSLGRGTFYGYTF. CDR3 DNA: TGTGCCAGCAGCTTAGGAAGGGGGACCTTCTATGGCTACACCTTC.

The chain has TRBV30 and TRBJ1-3, with TRBD1 matching 10 bases. This CDR3 comprises 13 residues. V gave up 2 bases and J gave up 8 bases; unmatched junction bases: 3. Germline-derived CDR1 and CDR2 are GTSNPN and SVGIG (reference sequence). The CDR3 DNA sequence: TGTGCCTGGAGTCGACAGGGGGCTTACACCATATATTTT. The encoded protein is CAWSRQGAYTIYF. The whole variable domain, filled in from reference TRBV30 and TRBJ1-3, reads SQTIHQWPATLVQPVGSPLSLECTVEGTSNPNLYWYRQAAGRGLQLLFYSVGIGQISSEVPQNLSASRPQDRQFILSSKKLLLSDSGFYLCAWSRQGAYTIYFGEGSWLTVV.

The CDR3 coding sequence is TGTGCCAGCAGGGTCCTAGCGGGGAACACCGGGGAGCTGTTTTTT. Its translation is CASRVLAGNTGELFF. The V call is TRBV2, the J call TRBJ2-2, with 8 bases identical to TRBD2. Germline trimming cut 6 bases from V and 1 base from J; bases unmatched to any gene: 4. The CDR3 has 15 amino acids. CDR1 SNHLY and CDR2 FYNNEI come from the germline V gene.

The V call is TRBV7-6, the J call TRBJ2-5; 7 bases map to TRBD1. The germline V gene encodes CDR1 SGHVS and CDR2 FNYEAQ. This CDR3 comprises 16 residues. After removal of 5 bases from V and 0 bases from J, the junction contained 9 bases not matched to a gene. The CDR3 DNA reads TGTGCCAGCAGCCTATCCCAGGGGGATTACCAAGAGACCCAGTACTTC. Encoded protein: CASSLSQGDYQETQYF. Using reference TRBV7-6 and TRBJ2-5 for the parts outside the CDR3, the full variable domain is GAGVSQSPRYKVTKRGQDVALRCDPISGHVSLYWYRQALGQGPEFLTYFNYEAQQDKSGLPNDRFSAERPEGSISTLTIQRTEQRDSAMYRCASSLSQGDYQETQYFGPGTRLLVL.

This clone appeared a few times. The chain has TRBV9 and TRBJ2-7, with TRBD1 identical over 7 bases. Germline trimming cut 6 bases from V and 3 bases from J; bases unmatched to any gene: 6. Per the germline V gene, CDR1 is SGDLS and CDR2 is YYNGEE. This CDR3 region has 13 residues. The CDR3 region has the DNA TGTGCCAGCAACGACGGGACAGACTACGAGCAGTACTTC. Protein product: CASNDGTDYEQYF.

A remark on this clone: Other DNA sequences in the same sample also yield this CDR3. CDR3 bases: TGTGCCTGGAGTGCCGGGGGAGAGACCCAGTACTTC. It encodes CAWSAGGETQYF. The chain carries TRBV30 and TRBJ2-5, with a tentative D call TRBD2 (6 bases). The CDR3 length is 12 residues. Deletions cut 1 base from V and 4 bases from J, with 7 bases between. Germline-derived CDR1 and CDR2 are GTSNPN and SVGIG (reference sequence).

The genes are TRBV7-6 and TRBJ2-1, with D possibly matching TRBD1 (6 bases). The CDR3 runs to 15 residues. CDR1 SGHVS and CDR2 FNYEAQ come from the germline V gene. Trimming removed 2 bases from V and 9 bases from J, with 17 bases in between. The CDR3 nucleotides read TGTGCCAGCAGCTTATATTCGGGGACCAGGGGTGAGCAGTTCTTC. Amino acids: CASSLYSGTRGEQFF.

The chain carries TRBV7-3 and TRBJ2-1; tentatively, D is TRBD1 (6 bases). The CDR3 is made up of 12 amino acids. CDR1 is SGHTA and CDR2 is FQGTGA in the germline V gene. Trimming took 2 bases from V and 7 from J, leaving 6 bases between them. CDR3 loop: CASSLQGNEQFF. The CDR3 DNA follows: TGTGCCAGCAGCTTACAGGGGAATGAGCAGTTCTTC.